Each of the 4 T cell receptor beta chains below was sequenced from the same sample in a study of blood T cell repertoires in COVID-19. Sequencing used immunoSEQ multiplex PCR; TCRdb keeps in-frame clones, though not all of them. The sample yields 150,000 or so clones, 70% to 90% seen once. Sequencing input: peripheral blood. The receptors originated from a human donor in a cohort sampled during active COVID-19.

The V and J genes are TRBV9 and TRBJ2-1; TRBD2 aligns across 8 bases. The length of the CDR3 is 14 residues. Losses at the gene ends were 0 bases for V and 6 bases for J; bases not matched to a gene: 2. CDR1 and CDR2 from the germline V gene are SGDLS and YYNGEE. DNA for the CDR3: TGTGCCAGCAGCGTAGTGCTAGCGGGCAATGAGCAGTTCTTC. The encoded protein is CASSVVLAGNEQFF.

The CDR3 DNA reads TGTGCCAGCAGCTTCTGGGACATGAACACTGAAGCTTTCTTT. It codes for CASSFWDMNTEAFF. This chain links TRBV7-9 with TRBJ1-1, with D possibly being TRBD1 (6 bases). The CDR3 runs to 14 residues. CDR1 is SEHNR and CDR2 is FQNEAQ in the germline V gene (reference sequence). Trimming pared 3 bases from V and 0 bases from J, leaving 8 bases between. The variable domain in full, with the rest retrieved from reference TRBV7-9 and TRBJ1-1, is DTGVSQNPRHKITKRGQNVTFRCDPISEHNRLYWYRQTLGQGPEFLTYFQNEAQLEKSRLLSDRFSAERPKGSFSTLEIQRTEQGDSAMYLCASSFWDMNTEAFFGQGTRLTVV.

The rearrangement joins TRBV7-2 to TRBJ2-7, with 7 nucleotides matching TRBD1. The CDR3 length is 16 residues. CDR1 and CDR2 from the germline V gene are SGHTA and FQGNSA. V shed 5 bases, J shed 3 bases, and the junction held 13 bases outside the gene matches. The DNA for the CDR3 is TGTGCCAGCAGCCAAGCCGGGACAGTCTTCCTCTACGAGCAGTACTTC. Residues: CASSQAGTVFLYEQYF.

The CDR3 DNA sequence: TGTGCCAGCAGCATACACAGGGACCCAGATACGCAGTATTTT. It encodes CASSIHRDPDTQYF. This sequence joins TRBV6-2 or TRBV6-3 and TRBJ2-3; perhaps TRBD1 as D (6 bases). Trimming took 6 bases from V and 4 from J, leaving 14 bases between them. Germline-derived CDR1 and CDR2 are MNHEY and SVGEGT. This CDR3 comprises 14 residues.